This T cell receptor beta chain was recovered during a study of molecular identifiers for immune sequencing clone quantification. Notes on the study in general: Over 98% of effector molecules, yet under 1% of naive-cell molecules, were held by clones above 20 RNA copies.

TCRdb used MiXCR to reprocess the PCR reads, holding one entry per CDR3 protein. Here the sample spans more than 95,000 distinct CDR3 sequences, 24% being singletons. The germline gives CDR1 LNHDA, CDR2 SQIVND (reference sequence). This CDR3 region has 14 residues. V was shortened by 9 bases and J by 3 bases, with 17 bases between the two germline ends. This clonotype was seen many times. Its antigen remains unknown. The chain combines TRBV19 with TRBJ1-1; D ambiguous. Sequencing was performed on naive CD8+ T cells from blood, with Jurkat cell RNA spiked in. Stated subset: FACS-sorted CD8+CD4-CCR7+CD45RA+ naive T cells. This TCR was recovered from a human donor in good health. Some libraries in this study had Jurkat cell RNA spiked in. The DNA of the CDR3 is TGTGCCAGCGAAGGTGGAGGACTTTACACTGAAGCTTTCTTT. This encodes CASEGGGLYTEAFF.